The 3 T cell receptor beta chains below were found in one sample sequenced in a study of cytomegalovirus exposure and HLA in healthy donors (TCRdb year 2017). To prepare the library, the immunoSEQ multiplex PCR assay was applied. For the multiplex PCR, a mixture combining 60 forward primers for TCR Vbeta segments and 13 reverse primers for TCR Jbeta segments was used. TCRdb re-hosts the immuneACCESS table, in-frame sequences only. Its copies lack some clones; in the studies checked, an unresolved V gene accounts for under half of them, and the cause for the rest is not known. This sample has roughly 120,000 clones in its table, and about 81% of those were observed once. The ten most abundant clones make up less than 3% of the sample. Sequencing was done on a sample of PBMCs. Receptors were obtained from a woman in her thirties or forties in good health and CMV-seropositive.

This clone came up a few times. This chain joins TRBV10-3 and TRBJ2-1, with TRBD2 matching over 15 bases. Trimming removed 7 bases from V and 13 bases from J; junction bases left unmatched: 5. The germline V gene has CDR1 ENHRY and CDR2 SYGVKD. The CDR3 spans 13 residues. DNA for the CDR3: TGTGCCATCAAGGGACTAGCGGGAGGCGGACAGTTCTTC. Residues: CAIKGLAGGGQFF.

J is TRBJ2-7 and V is TRBV9, with TRBD1 matching 11 bases. The CDR3 loop spans 16 amino acids. Germline V gene lookup returns CDR1 SGDLS and CDR2 YYNGEE. J gave up 3 bases and V 3 bases, and 8 bases lay outside the gene matches. The CDR3 sequence is CASSADRTGGSYEQYF. The CDR3 DNA is TGTGCCAGCAGCGCGGACAGGACAGGGGGCAGCTACGAGCAGTACTTC.

The rearrangement joins TRBV27 to TRBJ2-1, with TRBD2 matching over 12 bases. The V segment lost 4 bases and the J segment 7 bases; nucleotides outside the gene matches: 8. Germline-derived CDR1 and CDR2 are MNHEY and SMNVEV (reference sequence). The CDR3 covers 16 residues. In DNA form, the CDR3 reads TGTGCCAGCAGTTCAATACTAGCGGGAGGAAATAATGAGCAGTTCTTC. This sequence encodes CASSSILAGGNNEQFF.